This T cell receptor beta chain was sequenced in a study of HIV-infected children after antiretroviral therapy interruption. The TCR library was built from RNA with a 3' RACE protocol and unique molecular identifiers. TCRdb re-called the 3' RACE reads with MiXCR, one entry per CDR3 protein. The table includes under 50,000 distinct CDR3 sequences, roughly 4.5% detected once. Regarding treatment: PENTA 11 planned treatment interruption arm or continuous ART arm. The CDR3 is made up of 15 amino acids. Germline assignment: CDR1 MGHRA and CDR2 YSYEKL. The ends lost 0 bases at V and 7 bases at J; junction bases unmatched: 5.

The clonotype was recovered from a pool of human donors with HIV. The specimen was CD45RA+ CD4+ T cells from PBMCs, pooled from several time points, collected from a donor given antiretroviral therapy, either interrupted or continuous. Subset here: naive CD4+ CD45RA+ CD45RO- T cells. The chain employs TRBV4-1 and TRBJ1-3, with 8 bases matching TRBD1. The CDR3: CASSQETGVRNTIYF. The CDR3 DNA sequence: TGCGCCAGCAGCCAAGAGACAGGGGTCCGGAACACCATATATTTT.